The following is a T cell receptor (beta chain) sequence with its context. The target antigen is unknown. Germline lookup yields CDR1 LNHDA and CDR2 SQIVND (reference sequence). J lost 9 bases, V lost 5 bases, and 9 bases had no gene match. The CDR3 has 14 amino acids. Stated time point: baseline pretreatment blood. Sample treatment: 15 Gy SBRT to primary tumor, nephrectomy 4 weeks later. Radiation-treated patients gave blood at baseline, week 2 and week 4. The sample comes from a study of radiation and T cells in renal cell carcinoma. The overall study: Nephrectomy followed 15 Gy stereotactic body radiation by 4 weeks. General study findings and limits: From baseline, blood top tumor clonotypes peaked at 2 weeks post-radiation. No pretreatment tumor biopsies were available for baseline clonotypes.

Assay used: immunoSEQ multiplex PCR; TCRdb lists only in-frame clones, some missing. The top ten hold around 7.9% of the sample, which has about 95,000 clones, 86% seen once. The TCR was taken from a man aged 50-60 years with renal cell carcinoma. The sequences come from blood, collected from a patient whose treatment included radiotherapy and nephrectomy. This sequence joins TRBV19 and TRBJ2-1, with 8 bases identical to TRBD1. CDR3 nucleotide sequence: TGTGCCAGTAGTGAGCAGGGGGCGCGGGGTGAGCAGTTCTTC. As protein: CASSEQGARGEQFF. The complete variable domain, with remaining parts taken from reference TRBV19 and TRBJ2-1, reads DGGITQSPKYLFRKEGQNVTLSCEQNLNHDAMYWYRQDPGQGLRLIYYSQIVNDFQKGDIAEGYSVSREKKESFPLTVTSAQKNPTAFYLCASSEQGARGEQFFGPGTRLTVL.